This TCR beta chain is drawn from a study of T-cell reconstitution after alpha-beta-depleted transplantation in children. Findings and caveats of the study: Some patients showed high day-60 TCRbeta diversity, which derived from surviving recipient T cells and thymic progenitors. Newly generated T cells supplied most T-cell counts and diversity one year post-transplant.

Ten or more counts support this clonotype. Its antigen is as yet unknown. A library of TCRbeta sequences, prepared with unique molecular identifiers, was generated. One entry per CDR3 protein results from TCRdb running MiXCR on the PCR reads. The table lists almost 250,000 distinct CDR3 sequences, roughly 23% of them singletons. The germline V gene encodes CDR1 MDHEN and CDR2 SYDVKM. The CDR3 covers 10 residues. Between the trimmed V and J ends, which lost 5 bases and 7 bases, there was a span of 5 bases. This chain links TRBV28 with TRBJ1-1; D is uncertain. The starting material was PBMCs, obtained before TCRalphabeta/CD19-depleted stem cell transplant. The TCR was taken from a girl aged 2 to 10 with Fanconi anemia, due to receive a stem cell transplant. The DNA for the CDR3 is TGTGCCAGCAGTACAAATGAAGCTTTCTTT. This translates into CASSTNEAFF.